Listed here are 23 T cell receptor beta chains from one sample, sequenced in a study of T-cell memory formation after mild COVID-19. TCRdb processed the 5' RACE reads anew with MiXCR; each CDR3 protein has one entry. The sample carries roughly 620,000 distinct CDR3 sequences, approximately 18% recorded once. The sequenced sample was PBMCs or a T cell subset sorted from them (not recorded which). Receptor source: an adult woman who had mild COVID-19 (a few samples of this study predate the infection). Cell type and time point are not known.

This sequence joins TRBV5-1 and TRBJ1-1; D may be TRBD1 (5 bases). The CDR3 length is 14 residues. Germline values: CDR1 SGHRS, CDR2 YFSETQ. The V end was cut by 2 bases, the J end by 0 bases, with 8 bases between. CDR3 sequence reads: CASSFSQVNTEAFF. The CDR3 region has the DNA TGCGCCAGCAGCTTTTCACAGGTGAACACTGAAGCTTTCTTT.

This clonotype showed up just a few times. CDR3 nucleotide sequence: TGTGCCAGCAGCTTAAACCCCCCCTGGGTAGCGGGCACCAAAGAGACCCAGTACTTC. This translates into CASSLNPPWVAGTKETQYF. The gene calls are TRBV7-3 and TRBJ2-5; 7 positions agree with TRBD2. Germline V gene sequence: CDR1 SGHTA, CDR2 FQGTGA. This CDR3 is built from 19 residues. J was trimmed by 3 bases and V by 1 base; bases with no gene match: 17.

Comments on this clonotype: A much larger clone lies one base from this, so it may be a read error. CDR3 in DNA: TGCAGCGTTGACAGGGACTACGAGCAGCACTTC. Residues: CSVDRDYEQHF. The rearrangement uses TRBV29-1 and TRBJ2-7, with 7 bases aligning to TRBD2. The germline gives CDR1 SQVTM, CDR2 ANQGSEA. This CDR3 contains 11 residues.

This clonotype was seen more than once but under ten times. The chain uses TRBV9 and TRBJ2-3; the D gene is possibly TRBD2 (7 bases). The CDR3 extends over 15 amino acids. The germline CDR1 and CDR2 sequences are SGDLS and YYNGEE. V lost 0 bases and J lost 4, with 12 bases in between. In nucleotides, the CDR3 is TGTGCCAGCAGCGTAGGCGGGGGCATAGCAGATACGCAGTATTTT. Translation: CASSVGGGIADTQYF.

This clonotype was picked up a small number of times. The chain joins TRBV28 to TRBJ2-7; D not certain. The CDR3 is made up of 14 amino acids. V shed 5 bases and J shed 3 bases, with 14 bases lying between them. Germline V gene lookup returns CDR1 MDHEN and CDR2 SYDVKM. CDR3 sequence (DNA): TGTGCCAGCAGTACCTCCGGCACCTACTACGAGCAGTACTTC. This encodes CASSTSGTYYEQYF.

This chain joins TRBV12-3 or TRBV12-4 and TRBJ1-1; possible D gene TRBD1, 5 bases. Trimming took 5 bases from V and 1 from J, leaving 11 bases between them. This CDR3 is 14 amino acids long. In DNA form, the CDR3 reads TGTGCCAGCAGTCTCAACAGGAAGAACACTGAAGCTTTCTTT. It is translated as CASSLNRKNTEAFF.

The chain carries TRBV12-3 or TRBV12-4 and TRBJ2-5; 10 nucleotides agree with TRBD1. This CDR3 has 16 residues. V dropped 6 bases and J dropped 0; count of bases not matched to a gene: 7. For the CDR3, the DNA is TGTGCCAGCAGGCGCGGGGACAGGGGATACCAAGAGACCCAGTACTTC. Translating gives CASRRGDRGYQETQYF.

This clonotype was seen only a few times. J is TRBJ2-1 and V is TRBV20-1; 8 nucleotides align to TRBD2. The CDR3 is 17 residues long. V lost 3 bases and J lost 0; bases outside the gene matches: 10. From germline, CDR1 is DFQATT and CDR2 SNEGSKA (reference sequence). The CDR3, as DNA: TGCAGTGCTAGGTCCAGCGGGAGTTCTCTCTCCTACAATGAGCAGTTCTTC. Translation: CSARSSGSSLSYNEQFF.

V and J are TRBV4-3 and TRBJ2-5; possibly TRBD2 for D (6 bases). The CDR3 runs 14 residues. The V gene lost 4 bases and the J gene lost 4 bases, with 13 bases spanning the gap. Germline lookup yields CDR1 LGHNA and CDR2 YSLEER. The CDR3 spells CASSPSRRGETQYF. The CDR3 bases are TGCGCCAGCAGCCCAAGTAGGAGGGGAGAGACCCAGTACTTC.

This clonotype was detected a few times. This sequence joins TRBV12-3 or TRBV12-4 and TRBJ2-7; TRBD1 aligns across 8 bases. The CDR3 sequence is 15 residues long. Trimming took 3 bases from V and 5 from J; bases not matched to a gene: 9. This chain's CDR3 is CASSFDRGSVHEQYF. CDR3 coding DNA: TGTGCCAGCAGTTTTGACAGGGGTTCGGTGCACGAGCAGTACTTC.

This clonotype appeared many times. DNA of the CDR3: TGTGCCAGCAGTCCCAGTGGGGGACGCGAGCAGTACTTC. It is translated as CASSPSGGREQYF. This chain joins TRBV12-3 or TRBV12-4 and TRBJ2-7; D possibly matches TRBD1 or TRBD2 (5 bases each). The CDR3 sequence is 13 residues long. Deletions cut 5 bases from V and 6 bases from J, with 14 bases between.

The CDR3 spells CASSFSARQGSGANVLTF. DNA of the CDR3: TGTGCCAGCAGCTTCTCAGCCCGACAGGGGTCTGGGGCCAACGTCCTGACTTTC. The rearrangement links TRBV7-3 to TRBJ2-6, with 8 bases that match TRBD1. Losses at the gene ends were 3 bases for V and 1 base for J; bases not matched to a gene: 8. CDR3 length: 18 residues. From germline, CDR1 is SGHTA and CDR2 FQGTGA.

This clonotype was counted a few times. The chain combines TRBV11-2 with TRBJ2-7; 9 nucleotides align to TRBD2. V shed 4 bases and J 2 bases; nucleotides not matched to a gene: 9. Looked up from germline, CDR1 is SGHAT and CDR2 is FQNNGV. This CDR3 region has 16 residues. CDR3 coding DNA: TGTGCCAGCAGCTCTTTGGCGGGGGGGACCCCCTACGAGCAGTACTTC. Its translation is CASSSLAGGTPYEQYF.

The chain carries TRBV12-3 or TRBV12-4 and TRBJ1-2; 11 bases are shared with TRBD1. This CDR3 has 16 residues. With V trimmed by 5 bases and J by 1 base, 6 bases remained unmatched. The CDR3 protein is CASSPGQGAFNYGYTF. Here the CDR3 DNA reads TGTGCCAGCAGTCCAGGACAGGGGGCTTTTAACTATGGCTACACCTTC.

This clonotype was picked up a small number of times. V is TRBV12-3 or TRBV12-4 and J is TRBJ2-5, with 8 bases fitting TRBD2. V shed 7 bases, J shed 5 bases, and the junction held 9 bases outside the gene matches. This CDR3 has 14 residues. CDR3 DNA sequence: TGTGCCAGCAAACGGGAGGGGGGCCGGGAGACCCAGTACTTC. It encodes CASKREGGRETQYF.

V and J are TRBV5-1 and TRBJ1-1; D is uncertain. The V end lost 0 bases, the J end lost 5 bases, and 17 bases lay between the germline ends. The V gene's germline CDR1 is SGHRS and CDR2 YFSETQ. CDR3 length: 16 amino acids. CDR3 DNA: TGCGCCAGCAGCTTGGCGGGTTCACCACTGAGGACTGAAGCTTTCTTT. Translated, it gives CASSLAGSPLRTEAFF.

In DNA form, the CDR3 reads TGCGCCAGCAGCTTGGTCGGTGGGGGGCCTGAAGCTTTCTTT. Its translation is CASSLVGGGPEAFF. The chain carries TRBV5-1 and TRBJ1-1; possible D gene TRBD1, 6 bases. The V end was cut by 0 bases, the J end by 6 bases, with 12 bases between. This CDR3 has 14 amino acids. The V gene's germline CDR1 is SGHRS and CDR2 YFSETQ.

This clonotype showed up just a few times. The CDR3 is CASSQSGALRTQYF. As DNA, the CDR3 is TGCGCCAGCAGCCAGTCTGGGGCCCTTAGGACCCAGTACTTC. This chain links TRBV4-1 with TRBJ2-5, with D perhaps matching TRBD1 (5 bases). From germline, CDR1 is MGHRA and CDR2 YSYEKL. Trimming took 3 bases from V and 7 from J, leaving 15 bases between them. This CDR3 comprises 14 residues.

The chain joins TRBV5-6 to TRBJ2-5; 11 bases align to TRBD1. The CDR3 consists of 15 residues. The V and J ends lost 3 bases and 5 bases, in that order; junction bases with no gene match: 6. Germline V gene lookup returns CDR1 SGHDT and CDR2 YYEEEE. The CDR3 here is CASSSGTGGGETQYF. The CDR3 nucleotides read TGTGCCAGCAGCTCCGGGACAGGGGGAGGGGAGACCCAGTACTTC. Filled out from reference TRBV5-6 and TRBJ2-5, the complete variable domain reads DAGVTQSPTHLIKTRGQQVTLRCSPKSGHDTVSWYQQALGQGPQFIFQYYEEEERQRGNFPDRFSGHQFPNYSSELNVNALLLGDSALYLCASSSGTGGGETQYFGPGTRLLVL.

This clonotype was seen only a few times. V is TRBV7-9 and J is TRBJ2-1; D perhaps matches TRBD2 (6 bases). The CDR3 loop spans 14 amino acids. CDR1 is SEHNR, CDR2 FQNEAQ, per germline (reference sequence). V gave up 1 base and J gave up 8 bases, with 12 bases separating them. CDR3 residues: CASSLDGSRDEQFF. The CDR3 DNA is TGTGCCAGCAGCTTAGACGGGAGTAGGGATGAGCAGTTCTTC.

The CDR3 coding sequence is TGTGCCAGCAGCTTCTCGACTAGCGACACAGATACGCAGTATTTT. Translated, it gives CASSFSTSDTDTQYF. The chain uses TRBV7-9 and TRBJ2-3; 8 nucleotides line up with TRBD2. V shed 3 bases and J 2 bases; nucleotides not matched to a gene: 4. The CDR3 contains 15 residues. Germline V CDR1 and CDR2: SEHNR, FQNEAQ (reference sequence).

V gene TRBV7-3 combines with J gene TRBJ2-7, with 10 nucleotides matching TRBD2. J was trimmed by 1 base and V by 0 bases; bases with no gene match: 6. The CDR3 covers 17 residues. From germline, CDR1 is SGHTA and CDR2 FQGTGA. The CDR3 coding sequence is TGTGCCAGCAGCTTAACCTCTAGCGGGAGTGCGTCCTACGAGCAGTACTTC. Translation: CASSLTSSGSASYEQYF. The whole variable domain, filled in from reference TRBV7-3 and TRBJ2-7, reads GAGVSQTPSNKVTEKGKYVELRCDPISGHTALYWYRQSLGQGPEFLIYFQGTGAADDSGLPNDRFFAVRPEGSVSTLKIQRTERGDSAVYLCASSLTSSGSASYEQYFGPGTRLTVT.

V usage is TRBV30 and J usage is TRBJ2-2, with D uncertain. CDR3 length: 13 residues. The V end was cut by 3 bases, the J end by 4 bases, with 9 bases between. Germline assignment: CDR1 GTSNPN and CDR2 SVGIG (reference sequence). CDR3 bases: TGTGCCTGGAGGATCGGCGGCACCGGGGAGCTGTTTTTT. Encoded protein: CAWRIGGTGELFF. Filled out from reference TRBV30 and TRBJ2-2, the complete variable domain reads SQTIHQWPATLVQPVGSPLSLECTVEGTSNPNLYWYRQAAGRGLQLLFYSVGIGQISSEVPQNLSASRPQDRQFILSSKKLLLSDSGFYLCAWRIGGTGELFFGEGSRLTVL.